The next 15 T cell receptor beta chains were all read from a single sample in a study of CD8 T cells in ankylosing spondylitis. In TCRdb, the 5' RACE reads were re-called with MiXCR into one record per CDR3 protein. Of roughly 220,000 distinct CDR3 sequences detected, about 10% appear once; the ten largest clones hold about a fifth. The material sequenced was blood, either unsorted or a sorted T cell fraction (not recorded which). The receptors shown here come from a male donor with ankylosing spondylitis or in good health (not recorded which).

This clonotype was counted a few times. The chain couples TRBV3-1 to TRBJ2-1, with D possibly being TRBD1 (6 bases). The CDR3 runs 16 residues. Germline V lookup: CDR1 LGHDT, CDR2 YNNKEL (reference sequence). V gave up 4 bases and J gave up 0 bases, with 13 bases separating them. CDR3 DNA sequence: TGTGCCAGCAGCCCCCGACAGGTCTTCTCCTACAATGAGCAGTTCTTC. It translates to CASSPRQVFSYNEQFF.

This clonotype was seen ten or more times. This rearrangement joins TRBV7-2 to TRBJ2-7; 7 nucleotides match TRBD1. J was trimmed by 5 bases and V by 6 bases; bases with no gene match: 13. CDR1 is SGHTA, CDR2 FQGNSA, per germline. The CDR3 consists of 15 residues. The CDR3 spells CASSLSGQVLHEQYF. In DNA form, the CDR3 reads TGTGCCAGCAGTTTGTCAGGACAGGTCTTACACGAGCAGTACTTC.

This clonotype was observed many times. The chain recombines TRBV5-1 with TRBJ1-6, with 7 nucleotides matching TRBD1. The V segment lost 0 bases and the J segment 9 bases; nucleotides outside the gene matches: 6. The V gene's germline CDR1 is SGHRS and CDR2 YFSETQ. This CDR3 contains 15 residues. Here the CDR3 DNA reads TGCGCCAGCAGCTTGGAACAGGGGCAGGGTTCACCCCTCCACTTT. Translating gives CASSLEQGQGSPLHF.

This clonotype was counted many times. The rearrangement uses TRBV20-1 and TRBJ2-2; 15 bases fit TRBD2. There are 17 residues in the CDR3. Germline assignment: CDR1 DFQATT and CDR2 SNEGSKA (reference sequence). The V segment lost 0 bases and the J segment 6 bases; nucleotides outside the gene matches: 5. In DNA, the CDR3 is TGCAGTGCTAGAGATTATGGGACTAGCGGGGGGCCCGGGGAGCTGTTTTTT. It translates to CSARDYGTSGGPGELFF.

At least ten counts were recorded for this clonotype. The chain employs TRBV3-1 and TRBJ1-2; 10 bases align to TRBD1. CDR1 is LGHDT, CDR2 YNNKEL, per germline (reference sequence). Germline trimming cut 3 bases from V and 6 bases from J; bases unmatched to any gene: 10. The CDR3 consists of 16 residues. The CDR3 region is CASSHFTGQGKHGYTF. CDR3 DNA: TGTGCCAGCAGCCACTTTACGGGACAGGGGAAACATGGCTACACCTTC. Combining the CDR3 with reference TRBV3-1 and TRBJ1-2 gives the whole variable domain DTAVSQTPKYLVTQMGNDKSIKCEQNLGHDTMYWYKQDSKKFLKIMFSYNNKELIINETVPNRFSPKSPDKAHLNLHINSLELGDSAVYFCASSHFTGQGKHGYTFGSGTRLTVV.

Note on this clonotype: A junction end diverges from the germline sequence, so it may reflect a read error. This rearrangement joins TRBV3-1 to TRBJ2-5; D remains ambiguous. The CDR3 spans 15 residues. Germline V CDR1 and CDR2: LGHDT, YNNKEL (reference sequence). CDR3 nucleotide sequence: TGTACCAGCCCTACCGATACAGTCGGCCAAGAGACCCAGTACTTC. This sequence encodes CTSPTDTVGQETQYF.

The sample holds many counts of this clonotype. J is TRBJ2-7 and V is TRBV5-1; TRBD1 aligns across 11 bases. There are 15 residues in the CDR3. Germline V gene sequence: CDR1 SGHRS, CDR2 YFSETQ. After removal of 4 bases from V and 2 bases from J, the junction contained 5 bases not matched to a gene. The DNA for the CDR3 is TGCGCCAGCAGCACGGGACAGGGGGTTCCCTACGAGCAGTACTTC. As protein: CASSTGQGVPYEQYF. Full variable domain (missing parts from reference TRBV5-1 and TRBJ2-7): KAGVTQTPRYLIKTRGQQVTLSCSPISGHRSVSWYQQTPGQGLQFLFEYFSETQRNKGNFPGRFSGRQFSNSRSEMNVSTLELGDSALYLCASSTGQGVPYEQYFGPGTRLTVT.

This clonotype was seen at least ten times. CDR3 sequence reads: CASSLRHGPRGSGESGELFF. CDR3 nucleotides: TGTGCCAGCAGCTTACGACACGGCCCGCGCGGGTCGGGGGAAAGCGGGGAGCTGTTTTTT. The chain employs TRBV11-2 and TRBJ2-2; D is perhaps TRBD2 (6 bases). Between the trimmed V and J ends, which lost 2 bases and 7 bases, there was a span of 29 bases. This CDR3 is 20 amino acids long. CDR1 SGHAT and CDR2 FQNNGV come from the germline V gene.

This clonotype was observed many times. The CDR3 coding sequence is TGTGCCAGCAGCTTAATCGGGTCCTACAATGAGCAGTTCTTC. It encodes CASSLIGSYNEQFF. The chain employs TRBV7-3 and TRBJ2-1; the D is unclear. Deletions cut 1 base from V and 1 base from J, with 5 bases between. The CDR3 runs to 14 residues. Per the germline V gene, CDR1 is SGHTA and CDR2 is FQGTGA.

This clonotype showed up many times. The rearrangement joins TRBV25-1 to TRBJ2-7, with 9 bases fitting TRBD1. V lost 3 bases, J lost 2 bases, and 11 bases stayed unmatched. The CDR3 is made up of 17 amino acids. The germline CDR1 and CDR2 sequences are MGHDK and SYGVNS. In DNA, the CDR3 is TGTGCCAGCAGTGACTTCTTTGAGGGACAGGGAACCTACGAGCAGTACTTC. Translated: CASSDFFEGQGTYEQYF.

This chain links TRBV30 with TRBJ1-1; 8 bases are shared with TRBD1. After removal of 2 bases from V and 6 bases from J, the junction contained 8 bases not matched to a gene. This CDR3 is built from 14 residues. Germline V gene lookup returns CDR1 GTSNPN and CDR2 SVGIG (reference sequence). CDR3 protein: CAWSTQGARAEAFF. Written as DNA, the CDR3 is TGTGCCTGGAGTACCCAGGGGGCGCGGGCTGAAGCTTTCTTT.

This clonotype was counted between two and nine times. The rearrangement joins TRBV20-1 to TRBJ2-2, with TRBD2 as a possible D gene (5 bases). Germline V gives CDR1 DFQATT, CDR2 SNEGSKA (reference sequence). The germline V and J ends were trimmed by 3 bases and 4 bases, with 9 bases remaining between them. There are 13 residues in the CDR3. CDR3 bases: TGCAGTGCTAGCGGGGAAACCACCGGGGAGCTGTTTTTT. As protein: CSASGETTGELFF.

In this sample, this clonotype turned up many times. The chain has TRBV18 and TRBJ2-3; TRBD2 aligns across 10 bases. The V gene end was trimmed by 2 bases and the J gene end by 4 bases; junction bases not matched to a gene: 6. Germline V gene data show CDR1 as KGHSH and CDR2 as LQKENI. The CDR3 has 16 residues. In nucleotides, the CDR3 is TGTGCCAGCTCACCAATAGCTAGCGGGGGCGCAGATACGCAGTATTTT. It codes for CASSPIASGGADTQYF. The whole variable domain, remainder taken from reference TRBV18 and TRBJ2-3, is NAGVMQNPRHLVRRRGQEARLRCSPMKGHSHVYWYRQLPEEGLKFMVYLQKENIIDESGMPKERFSAEFPKEGPSILRIQQVVRGDSAAYFCASSPIASGGADTQYFGPGTRLTVL.

This clonotype was seen repeatedly, ten times or more. The chain is built from TRBV20-1 and TRBJ2-4, with D perhaps TRBD1 or TRBD2 (5 bases each). CDR1 DFQATT and CDR2 SNEGSKA come from the germline V gene (reference sequence). V lost 0 bases and J 8 bases, leaving 11 bases between the germline ends. The CDR3 length is 13 residues. CDR3 amino acids: CSARETQGDIQYF. The CDR3 DNA is TGCAGTGCTAGAGAGACCCAGGGAGACATTCAGTACTTC.

This clonotype appeared a few times. The chain couples TRBV20-1 to TRBJ2-7; 9 bases map to TRBD2. This CDR3 has 15 amino acids. Trimming took 5 bases from V and 2 from J; bases not matched to a gene: 10. Germline-derived CDR1 and CDR2 are DFQATT and SNEGSKA (reference sequence). This CDR3 reads CSAPQGAGGPYEQYF. In DNA, the CDR3 is TGCAGTGCTCCCCAAGGAGCGGGGGGCCCCTACGAGCAGTACTTC.